The 29 T cell receptor beta chains presented below share a single source sample, sequenced in a study of spatial heterogeneity in lung cancer. Indicated time point: blood at routine non-recurrence follow-up after resection. TCRdb re-called the 5' RACE reads with MiXCR, one entry per CDR3 protein. The sample lists 15,000 to 20,000 distinct CDR3 sequences, roughly 6.5% seen once, with about 23% in the top ten. Sequencing used PBMCs, obtained at follow-up. Source of these receptors: a male donor with early-stage non-small cell lung cancer.

A remark on this clonotype: Without the conserved terminal phenylalanine or tryptophan, this CDR3 likely stems from a read error. This rearrangement joins TRBV4-3 to TRBJ2-2; D ambiguous. CDR3 length: 16 residues. The V gene's germline CDR1 is LGHNA and CDR2 YSLEER. The CDR3 reads CASRQGPGTNTGELFS. The CDR3 DNA is TGCGCCAGCAGGCAAGGCCCGGGCACGAACACCGGGGAGCTGTTTTCT.

The sample holds many counts of this clonotype. This sequence joins TRBV28 and TRBJ2-2, with a possible D match to TRBD2 (6 bases). Trimming took 2 bases from V and 1 from J, leaving 14 bases between them. The CDR3 is 17 residues long. The germline V gene encodes CDR1 MDHEN and CDR2 SYDVKM. CDR3 loop: CASSLGRGGKNTGELFF. As DNA, the CDR3 is TGTGCCAGCAGTTTAGGACGGGGAGGAAAGAACACCGGGGAGCTGTTTTTT.

This clonotype was detected ten times or more. This chain joins TRBV28 and TRBJ2-7; 7 bases fit TRBD2. The CDR3 extends over 12 amino acids. Germline V gene lookup returns CDR1 MDHEN and CDR2 SYDVKM. With 4 bases clipped from V and 3 bases from J, the junction kept 0 bases outside the gene matches. This CDR3 reads CASSWGGYEQYF. The DNA of the CDR3 is TGTGCCAGCAGTTGGGGGGGCTACGAGCAGTACTTC.

The sample holds many counts of this clonotype. The chain is built from TRBV7-2 and TRBJ2-1; D unresolved. The CDR3 extends over 15 amino acids. Germline lookup yields CDR1 SGHTA and CDR2 FQGNSA. V lost 5 bases to trimming and J lost 6 bases, with 17 bases between them. As DNA, the CDR3 is TGTGCCAGCAGCCCACGACAAAATCTGGGCAATGAGCAGTTCTTC. Translating gives CASSPRQNLGNEQFF.

This clonotype was counted ten times or more. The rearrangement joins TRBV7-2 to TRBJ2-7, with 11 bases matching TRBD1. The germline gives CDR1 SGHTA, CDR2 FQGNSA. With V trimmed by 5 bases and J by 2 bases, 8 bases remained unmatched. The CDR3 is 16 residues long. The CDR3 loop reads CASSRTGTGGTYEQYF. In DNA form, the CDR3 reads TGTGCCAGCAGCCGAACCGGGACAGGGGGGACCTACGAGCAGTACTTC.

This chain uses TRBV5-1 with TRBJ2-5, with D possibly matching TRBD2 (5 bases). V was clipped by 0 bases and J by 4 bases, with 16 bases between them. CDR3 size: 16 residues. CDR1 SGHRS and CDR2 YFSETQ come from the germline V gene. The chain's CDR3 is CASSLASPSAGETQYF. In DNA, the CDR3 is TGCGCCAGCAGCTTGGCTAGCCCTTCGGCGGGAGAGACCCAGTACTTC. Together with reference TRBV5-1 and TRBJ2-5, the CDR3 gives the full variable domain: KAGVTQTPRYLIKTRGQQVTLSCSPISGHRSVSWYQQTPGQGLQFLFEYFSETQRNKGNFPGRFSGRQFSNSRSEMNVSTLELGDSALYLCASSLASPSAGETQYFGPGTRLLVL.

The sample holds a few counts of this clonotype. The chain recombines TRBV6-5 with TRBJ2-5; 13 positions match TRBD2. Germline V gives CDR1 MNHEY, CDR2 SVGAGI. The CDR3 totals 16 residues. The junction had 10 bases not matched to a gene; V was cut back by 5 bases and J by 7 bases. CDR3 coding DNA: TGTGCCAGCAGTCGCGGACTAGCGGGAGCTAGGGTGACCCAGTACTTC. Encoded protein: CASSRGLAGARVTQYF.

This chain links TRBV7-8 with TRBJ1-2, with 10 nucleotides matching TRBD1. CDR3 length equals 15 residues. Germline assignment: CDR1 SGHVS and CDR2 FQNEAQ. J gave up 6 bases and V 5 bases, and 9 bases lay outside the gene matches. CDR3 sequence: CASSKRRTGGDGYTF. As DNA, the CDR3 is TGTGCCAGCAGCAAACGCCGGACAGGGGGAGATGGCTACACCTTC.

This clonotype has a count of ten or more. The chain is built from TRBV6-2 or TRBV6-3 and TRBJ1-5; D may be TRBD1 (5 bases). CDR3 size: 18 residues. The V gene lost 6 bases and the J gene lost 0 bases, with 21 bases spanning the gap. The V gene's germline CDR1 is MNHEY and CDR2 SVGEGT. DNA of the CDR3: TGTGCCAGCAGGGGGGTGCAGGGATATGAAAATAGCAATCAGCCCCAGCATTTT. As protein: CASRGVQGYENSNQPQHF.

This clonotype was detected ten times or more. V gene TRBV28 combines with J gene TRBJ1-5; D ambiguous. V lost 2 bases and J 7 bases, leaving 9 bases between the germline ends. CDR3 length: 13 amino acids. Germline V gene data show CDR1 as MDHEN and CDR2 as SYDVKM. The CDR3 spells CASSLKGRQPQHF. Here the CDR3 DNA reads TGTGCCAGCAGTTTAAAGGGCCGCCAGCCCCAGCATTTT.

This clonotype was recorded many times. The chain combines TRBV28 with TRBJ1-2; 7 bases line up with TRBD1. Per germline, CDR1 MDHEN and CDR2 SYDVKM. The CDR3 consists of 13 residues. V dropped 1 base and J dropped 8; count of bases not matched to a gene: 4. CDR3: CASSLSGGLGYTF. The DNA of the CDR3 is TGTGCCAGCAGTTTATCAGGGGGGTTAGGCTACACCTTC.

This clonotype has a count of ten or more. The genes are TRBV7-2 and TRBJ2-2; no definite D call. Germline V gene lookup returns CDR1 SGHTA and CDR2 FQGNSA. CDR3 length: 12 residues. Deletions cut 2 bases from V and 5 bases from J, with 3 bases between. In DNA, the CDR3 is TGTGCCAGCAGCTTAAGGACCGGGGAGCTGTTTTTT. Residues: CASSLRTGELFF.

Ten or more counts support this clonotype. The chain recombines TRBV18 with TRBJ2-7, with 10 bases matching TRBD1. The V gene's germline CDR1 is KGHSH and CDR2 LQKENI. The CDR3 is 15 residues long. The junction had 9 bases not matched to a gene; V was cut back by 6 bases and J by 4 bases. In DNA form, the CDR3 reads TGTGCCAGCTCTTTGAGCGGACAGGGGGGATACGAGCAGTACTTC. Amino acids: CASSLSGQGGYEQYF.

This clonotype was seen ten or more times. V gene TRBV20-1 combines with J gene TRBJ2-7; possible D gene TRBD2, 6 bases. Germline loops: CDR1 DFQATT, CDR2 SNEGSKA (reference sequence). V gave up 6 bases and J gave up 10 bases, with 16 bases separating them. The CDR3 length is 11 residues. CDR3 loop: CSAPRLGSQYF. The CDR3 coding sequence is TGCAGTGCGCCGCGACTAGGTAGTCAGTACTTC.

This clonotype appeared many times. The chain has TRBV7-9 and TRBJ2-2, with 7 bases identical to TRBD1. This CDR3 is built from 16 residues. J lost 7 bases, V lost 5 bases, and 13 bases had no gene match. Germline V gene sequence: CDR1 SEHNR, CDR2 FQNEAQ (reference sequence). In DNA, the CDR3 is TGTGCCAGCAGCCTCCACGGGACAGCCGCTGTCGGGGAGCTGTTTTTT. Its translation is CASSLHGTAAVGELFF.

The chain has TRBV12-3 or TRBV12-4 and TRBJ1-6, with D perhaps matching TRBD1 (5 bases). The V end was cut by 3 bases, the J end by 4 bases, with 10 bases between. This CDR3 has 15 residues. The DNA for the CDR3 is TGTGCCAGCAGTTTTCAGGGTGGTTATAATTCACCCCTCCACTTT. It specifies CASSFQGGYNSPLHF.

The genes are TRBV6-1 and TRBJ1-2; 7 bases are a match to TRBD1. Germline loops: CDR1 MNHNS, CDR2 SASEGT. The CDR3 consists of 14 residues. The trim removed 5 bases at V and 3 bases at J, leaving 6 bases unmatched. CDR3: CASSPDRAYYGYTF. For the CDR3, the DNA is TGTGCCAGCAGTCCCGACAGGGCCTACTATGGCTACACCTTC.

This sequence joins TRBV3-1 and TRBJ1-5; no firm D call. CDR3 size: 15 residues. The germline V gene encodes CDR1 LGHDT and CDR2 YNNKEL (reference sequence). V was pared by 3 bases and J by 6 bases, with 15 bases between. DNA for the CDR3: TGTGCCAGCAGCCAGGCGACATCTGGCGGTCAGCCCCAGCATTTT. It codes for CASSQATSGGQPQHF.

This clonotype came up many times. The chain is built from TRBV28 and TRBJ2-3; D call uncertain. With 7 bases removed from V and 4 bases from J, the gap between germline ends came to 12 bases. The germline V gene has CDR1 MDHEN and CDR2 SYDVKM. The CDR3 is 13 amino acids. CDR3 DNA: TGTGCCAGCAACAACTTCCTCCCAGATACGCAGTATTTT. Translated: CASNNFLPDTQYF.

The chain is built from TRBV6-5 and TRBJ2-7, with 7 nucleotides matching TRBD2. The CDR3 spans 13 residues. Germline-derived CDR1 and CDR2 are MNHEY and SVGAGI. Trimming cost V 2 bases and J 6 bases; bases outside gene matches: 4. CDR3: CASSYGEGSEQYF. CDR3 nucleotide sequence: TGTGCCAGCAGTTACGGGGAGGGTAGCGAGCAGTACTTC.

This clonotype was seen a handful of times. V is TRBV19 and J is TRBJ2-5, with 8 bases matching TRBD1. V was clipped by 8 bases and J by 4 bases; unmatched bases: 3. Germline V gene lookup returns CDR1 LNHDA and CDR2 SQIVND (reference sequence). This CDR3 has 12 amino acids. CDR3 protein: CASPGGLETQYF. In DNA, the CDR3 is TGTGCCAGTCCAGGGGGCTTAGAGACCCAGTACTTC.

This clonotype was seen a handful of times. The V gene is TRBV7-9, the J gene TRBJ2-2; D gene ambiguous. Germline-derived CDR1 and CDR2 are SEHNR and FQNEAQ (reference sequence). The CDR3 consists of 14 residues. Deletions cut 1 base from V and 3 bases from J, with 6 bases between. CDR3 coding DNA: TGTGCCAGCAGCTTAGACTTCCACACCGGGGAGCTGTTTTTT. Encoded protein: CASSLDFHTGELFF.

Ten or more counts support this clonotype. As DNA, the CDR3 is TGTGCCAGCAGCTTTTTAGGCCTCGGGACACCCCAAGAGACCCAGTACTTC. This encodes CASSFLGLGTPQETQYF. The rearrangement joins TRBV11-1 to TRBJ2-5, with a tentative D call TRBD1 (6 bases). Germline loops: CDR1 SGHAT, CDR2 FQDESV (reference sequence). V lost 3 bases and J 1 base, leaving 18 bases between the germline ends. This CDR3 contains 17 residues.

The chain joins TRBV7-9 to TRBJ1-2; D gene unclear. Germline V gene sequence: CDR1 SEHNR, CDR2 FQNEAQ (reference sequence). The CDR3 sequence is 12 residues long. The V end lost 3 bases, the J end lost 14 bases, and 16 bases lay between the germline ends. The CDR3 sequence is CASSLEHGEETF. CDR3 DNA: TGTGCCAGCAGCTTGGAGCACGGGGAGGAAACCTTC. The complete variable domain, with remaining parts taken from reference TRBV7-9 and TRBJ1-2, reads DTGVSQNPRHKITKRGQNVTFRCDPISEHNRLYWYRQTLGQGPEFLTYFQNEAQLEKSRLLSDRFSAERPKGSFSTLEIQRTEQGDSAMYLCASSLEHGEETFGSGTRLTVV.

By frequency in the sample, this clonotype is medium-sized. In DNA, the CDR3 is TGTGCCAGCAGCTTATGGACGGGAGGGCCCGCCGGGGAGCTGTTTTTT. This encodes CASSLWTGGPAGELFF. The chain recombines TRBV11-3 with TRBJ2-2, with 8 bases aligning to TRBD2. The CDR3 contains 16 residues. Looked up from germline, CDR1 is SGHNT and CDR2 is YENEEA. With V trimmed by 2 bases and J by 6 bases, 8 bases remained unmatched.

This clonotype qualifies as medium-sized. V and J are TRBV5-6 and TRBJ2-1, with D uncertain. This CDR3 has 12 amino acids. Germline CDR1 SGHDT, CDR2 YYEEEE. With 4 bases removed from V and 5 bases from J, the gap between germline ends came to 7 bases. The CDR3 loop is CASSPSDNEQFF. The CDR3 coding sequence is TGTGCCAGCAGCCCGTCGGACAATGAGCAGTTCTTC.

This clonotype was detected many times. CDR3: CASSHQGLNQPQHF. For the CDR3, the DNA is TGTGCCAGCAGCCATCAGGGACTCAATCAGCCCCAGCATTTT. The chain links TRBV3-1 to TRBJ1-5; tentatively, D is TRBD1 (5 bases). This CDR3 is 14 amino acids long. Germline V gene sequence: CDR1 LGHDT, CDR2 YNNKEL (reference sequence). V was pared by 3 bases and J by 3 bases, with 9 bases between.

This clonotype showed up many times. The rearrangement joins TRBV2 to TRBJ1-6, with 7 positions matching TRBD1. The CDR3 is 14 residues long. Germline V lookup: CDR1 SNHLY, CDR2 FYNNEI. Unmatched junction bases numbered 7, after V lost 6 bases and J lost 8 bases. CDR3 in DNA: TGTGCCAGCAGGGCCAGGGGGTTCGATTCACCCCTCCACTTT. Protein product: CASRARGFDSPLHF.

This clonotype came up many times. The rearrangement links TRBV24-1 to TRBJ2-5, with 8 bases that match TRBD1. The CDR3 loop spans 15 amino acids. V lost 3 bases, J lost 1 base, and 3 bases stayed unmatched. CDR1 and CDR2 from the germline V gene are KGHDR and SFDVKD. The DNA for the CDR3 is TGTGCCACCAGTGATCCGGGGACAGGCCAAGAGACCCAGTACTTC. This translates into CATSDPGTGQETQYF.